This entry lists 26 T cell receptor beta chains sequenced from one sample in a study of shared clonotypes between healthy human individuals. Clones were sequenced by immunoSEQ multiplex PCR, and TCRdb holds only the in-frame ones, with some missing. The table lists some 2.3 million clones, over 85% of them singletons. The sample was naive CD4+ T cells from PBMCs. Subset reported: CD45RA+ positively selected. These receptors were taken from a man between 18 and 29 years old in good health. Some clones in this sample may be carry-over from other donors' samples.

The chain combines TRBV18 with TRBJ2-7; 15 bases align to TRBD2. The CDR3 extends over 15 amino acids. CDR1 and CDR2 from the germline V gene are KGHSH and LQKENI. The trim removed 3 bases at V and 7 bases at J, leaving 4 bases unmatched. The CDR3: CASSPMGLAGGEQYF. CDR3 DNA: TGTGCCAGCTCACCGATGGGACTAGCGGGAGGAGAGCAGTACTTC.

Only a few counts were recorded for this clone. This chain joins TRBV6-5 and TRBJ1-1; D gene ambiguous. In germline, CDR1 is MNHEY, CDR2 SVGAGI. V was cut by 6 bases and J by 6 bases, with 17 bases left in between. The CDR3 length is 14 residues. CDR3 sequence reads: CASSYRPGEAEAFF. Written as DNA, the CDR3 is TGTGCCAGCAGCTACCGCCCGGGCGAGGCTGAAGCTTTCTTT.

V is TRBV11-3 and J is TRBJ1-1; TRBD1 matches at 7 bases. This CDR3 is built from 15 residues. V dropped 1 base and J dropped 5; count of bases not matched to a gene: 7. CDR1 and CDR2 from the germline V gene are SGHNT and YENEEA. The DNA for the CDR3 is TGTGCCAGCAGCTTAGGCAGGGGGAAAAAAACTGAAGCTTTCTTT. Translating gives CASSLGRGKKTEAFF.

V usage is TRBV28 and J usage is TRBJ2-7; possibly TRBD2 for D (5 bases). From germline, CDR1 is MDHEN and CDR2 SYDVKM. V was trimmed by 5 bases and J by 2 bases, leaving 10 bases between them. CDR3 length: 13 amino acids. The CDR3 sequence is CASSRGKPYEQYF. CDR3 nucleotides: TGTGCCAGCAGTCGAGGGAAACCCTACGAGCAGTACTTC.

The rearrangement uses TRBV6-1 and TRBJ1-2; D unclear. The CDR3 has 16 residues. V gave up 2 bases and J gave up 8 bases, with 21 bases separating them. In germline, CDR1 is MNHNS, CDR2 SASEGT. Here the CDR3 DNA reads TGTGCCAGCAGTGAATGGCAGCGAAATTTGGTTATGGGCTACACCTTC. It codes for CASSEWQRNLVMGYTF.

The rearrangement uses TRBV4-1 and TRBJ2-3; D gene uncertain. Trimming removed 0 bases at V and 2 bases at J, with 6 bases between. The germline V gene has CDR1 MGHRA and CDR2 YSYEKL. This CDR3 is built from 14 residues. CDR3 protein: CASSQEENTDTQYF. CDR3 coding DNA: TGCGCCAGCAGCCAAGAAGAAAACACAGATACGCAGTATTTT.

The chain employs TRBV13 and TRBJ1-1; D not resolved. CDR1 and CDR2 from the germline V gene are PRHDT and FYEKMQ (reference sequence). Trimming cost V 5 bases and J 4 bases, with 8 bases left between them. The CDR3 runs 12 residues. CDR3 DNA: TGTGCCAGCAGCACCCGAGGCACTGAAGCTTTCTTT. Amino acid sequence: CASSTRGTEAFF.

The chain uses TRBV7-3 and TRBJ2-1; 8 bases align to TRBD2. Germline V CDR1 and CDR2: SGHTA, FQGTGA. The ends lost 1 base at V and 6 bases at J; junction bases unmatched: 8. The length of the CDR3 is 16 residues. The CDR3 spells CASSLNPAGVVNEQFF. The CDR3 DNA reads TGTGCCAGCAGCTTAAATCCAGCGGGAGTAGTCAATGAGCAGTTCTTC.

The rearrangement links TRBV28 to TRBJ2-5; no clear D. This CDR3 spans 12 amino acids. Germline CDR1 and CDR2: MDHEN and SYDVKM. V was trimmed by 3 bases and J by 6 bases, leaving 8 bases between them. The CDR3 DNA is TGTGCCAGCAGTTTGAGGTGGAAGACCCAGTACTTC. This codes for CASSLRWKTQYF.

This clone was recorded only once. The rearrangement uses TRBV28 and TRBJ1-4; D may be TRBD1 (5 bases). Germline lookup yields CDR1 MDHEN and CDR2 SYDVKM. The CDR3 covers 13 residues. Trimming took 8 bases from V and 7 from J, leaving 14 bases between them. The CDR3: CASRRSGGEKLFF. In DNA, the CDR3 is TGTGCCAGCCGACGGAGCGGGGGTGAAAAACTGTTTTTT.

The chain has TRBV6-5 and TRBJ2-1, with a tentative D call TRBD2 (5 bases). The CDR3 loop spans 14 amino acids. Trimming removed 8 bases at V and 5 bases at J, with 16 bases between. Germline loops: CDR1 MNHEY, CDR2 SVGAGI. CDR3 bases: TGTGCCAGCCGCCCGTATTTCGGGAACAATGAGCAGTTCTTC. It translates to CASRPYFGNNEQFF.

The chain couples TRBV28 to TRBJ2-7, with 10 bases matching TRBD2. This CDR3 contains 19 residues. The germline CDR1 and CDR2 sequences are MDHEN and SYDVKM. With V trimmed by 10 bases and J by 2 bases, 23 bases remained unmatched. CDR3 residues: CATYPLTGLADGKPYEQYF. The CDR3 DNA reads TGTGCCACCTACCCTCTAACCGGACTAGCGGACGGAAAGCCCTACGAGCAGTACTTC.

The rearrangement uses TRBV7-2 and TRBJ2-1; 7 bases fit TRBD2. This CDR3 contains 14 residues. In germline, CDR1 is SGHTA, CDR2 FQGNSA. V shed 5 bases, J shed 6 bases, and the junction held 7 bases outside the gene matches. CDR3 sequence: CASSPRTSSNEQFF. The CDR3 DNA reads as TGTGCCAGCAGCCCCCGGACTAGTAGCAATGAGCAGTTCTTC.

The chain joins TRBV5-1 to TRBJ1-4, with 7 bases identical to TRBD1. The CDR3 sequence is 15 residues long. Germline-derived CDR1 and CDR2 are SGHRS and YFSETQ. Trimming at V came to 4 bases and at J to 5 bases, leaving 8 bases not matched to a gene. The CDR3 spells CASSLQGQSNEKLFF. The CDR3, as DNA: TGCGCCAGCAGCCTCCAGGGACAGAGCAATGAAAAACTGTTTTTT.

This chain links TRBV11-2 with TRBJ2-5; TRBD2 aligns across 12 bases. The CDR3 runs to 14 residues. V shed 8 bases and J 2 bases; nucleotides not matched to a gene: 3. Germline lookup yields CDR1 SGHAT and CDR2 FQNNGV. The CDR3 DNA sequence: TGTGCCAGCCGACTAGCGGGAGTACAAGAGACCCAGTACTTC. Encoded protein: CASRLAGVQETQYF.

The chain couples TRBV5-1 to TRBJ2-7; D not certain. The CDR3 sequence is 15 residues long. Trimming took 4 bases from V and 0 from J, leaving 14 bases between them. CDR1 SGHRS and CDR2 YFSETQ come from the germline V gene. The CDR3 DNA reads as TGCGCCAGCAGCCCCGGTCCGGAAGGCTCCTACGAGCAGTACTTC. Translated, it gives CASSPGPEGSYEQYF.

The V gene is TRBV28, the J gene TRBJ1-1; possible D gene TRBD1, 6 bases. Trimming took 8 bases from V and 5 from J, leaving 21 bases between them. The CDR3 has 15 residues. Germline CDR1 is MDHEN and CDR2 is SYDVKM. CDR3 bases: TGTGCCAGCCCCCCCACGAGAAACAGGGAAACTGAAGCTTTCTTT. Encoded protein: CASPPTRNRETEAFF.

V and J are TRBV28 and TRBJ1-1, with D possibly matching TRBD1 (5 bases). The germline gives CDR1 MDHEN, CDR2 SYDVKM. The length of the CDR3 is 14 residues. V lost 5 bases and J lost 5, with 15 bases in between. The CDR3 region has the DNA TGTGCCAGCAGTCCAACTCAGACAGTTACTGAAGCTTTCTTT. Its translation is CASSPTQTVTEAFF.

This chain joins TRBV9 and TRBJ2-5; 7 bases are a match to TRBD1. V trimming: 4 bases; J trimming: 3 bases; junction bases outside the gene matches: 12. The CDR3 runs to 16 residues. From germline, CDR1 is SGDLS and CDR2 YYNGEE. The CDR3 is CASSFRGGTGEETQYF. The CDR3 DNA follows: TGTGCCAGCAGCTTCCGAGGGGGAACAGGGGAAGAGACCCAGTACTTC. The full variable domain, in which reference TRBV9 and TRBJ2-5 provide the parts outside the CDR3, is DSGVTQTPKHLITATGQRVTLRCSPRSGDLSVYWYQQSLDQGLQFLIQYYNGEERAKGNILERFSAQQFPDLHSELNLSSLELGDSALYFCASSFRGGTGEETQYFGPGTRLLVL.

Comments on this clone: In the same sample, other DNA sequences code for this CDR3. This chain joins TRBV27 and TRBJ2-7; no reliable D call. With 2 bases removed from V and 0 bases from J, the gap between germline ends came to 5 bases. The germline V gene encodes CDR1 MNHEY and CDR2 SMNVEV (reference sequence). There are 13 residues in the CDR3. CDR3: CASSLGFSYEQYF. The CDR3 region has the DNA TGTGCCAGCAGTTTAGGGTTCTCCTACGAGCAGTACTTC.

The chain has TRBV6-5 and TRBJ2-2, with D tentatively TRBD1 or TRBD2 (5 bases each). V lost 6 bases to trimming and J lost 4 bases, with 15 bases between them. Germline loops: CDR1 MNHEY, CDR2 SVGAGI. This CDR3 contains 15 residues. In nucleotides, the CDR3 is TGTGCCAGCAGCGATTTGGGGGTACCCACCGGGGAGCTGTTTTTT. Translating gives CASSDLGVPTGELFF.

This chain joins TRBV6-5 and TRBJ1-2; D not resolved. V was trimmed by 0 bases and J by 8 bases, leaving 13 bases between them. Germline lookup yields CDR1 MNHEY and CDR2 SVGAGI. The CDR3 runs to 14 residues. CDR3 in amino acids: CASSYSWTEKGYTF. The CDR3 DNA reads as TGTGCCAGCAGTTACTCGTGGACCGAAAAGGGCTACACCTTC.

This chain connects TRBV6-7 to TRBJ2-6; D is undetermined. TRBV6-7 is noted as an ORF with a role that remains uncertain. Trimming pared 10 bases from V and 2 bases from J, leaving 9 bases between. The CDR3 totals 13 residues. Here the CDR3 reads CATNKPGANVLTF. The CDR3 coding sequence is TGTGCCACCAATAAACCTGGGGCCAACGTCCTGACTTTC.

The sample holds a few counts of this clone. The chain recombines TRBV28 with TRBJ1-2; D may be TRBD1 (5 bases). V dropped 7 bases and J dropped 0 bases, with 12 bases sitting between them. The CDR3 length is 14 residues. Germline CDR1 MDHEN, CDR2 SYDVKM. The CDR3 loop reads CASTSLGPNYGYTF. In DNA form, the CDR3 reads TGTGCCAGCACCTCTCTGGGGCCTAACTATGGCTACACCTTC.

This clone was detected once. V gene TRBV29-1 combines with J gene TRBJ1-1; D unresolved. Trimming removed 3 bases from V and 2 bases from J, with 4 bases in between. Germline V lookup: CDR1 SQVTM, CDR2 ANQGSEA. The CDR3 spans 11 residues. The CDR3 DNA sequence: TGCAGCGTTGACTCTAACACTGAAGCTTTCTTT. This encodes CSVDSNTEAFF.

The count of this clone is one. The chain recombines TRBV4-3 with TRBJ2-1; no clear D gene. CDR1 is LGHNA and CDR2 is YSLEER in the germline V gene. V dropped 3 bases and J dropped 10 bases, with 16 bases sitting between them. The CDR3 length is 14 residues. CDR3 amino acids: CASSHDPERYEQFF. CDR3 nucleotide sequence: TGCGCCAGCAGCCATGACCCCGAGAGGTACGAGCAGTTCTTC.